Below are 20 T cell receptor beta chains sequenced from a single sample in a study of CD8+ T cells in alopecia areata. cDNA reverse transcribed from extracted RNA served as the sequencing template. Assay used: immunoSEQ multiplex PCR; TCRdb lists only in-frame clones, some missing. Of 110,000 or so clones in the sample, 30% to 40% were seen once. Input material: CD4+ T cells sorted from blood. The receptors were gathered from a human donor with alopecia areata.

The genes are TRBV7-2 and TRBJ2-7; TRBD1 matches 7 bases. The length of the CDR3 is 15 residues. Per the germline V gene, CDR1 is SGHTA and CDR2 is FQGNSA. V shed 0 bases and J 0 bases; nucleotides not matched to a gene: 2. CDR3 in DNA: TGTGCCAGCAGCTTAGCTCCAGGGGGCTCCTACGAGCAGTACTTC. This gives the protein CASSLAPGGSYEQYF.

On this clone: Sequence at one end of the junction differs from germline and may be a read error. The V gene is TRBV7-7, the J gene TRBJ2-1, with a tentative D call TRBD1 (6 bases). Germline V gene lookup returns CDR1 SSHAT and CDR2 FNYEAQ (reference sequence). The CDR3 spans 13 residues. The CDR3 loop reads CASSLERGSEQFF. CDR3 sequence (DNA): TGTGCTAGCAGCTTAGAAAGGGGGAGTGAGCAGTTCTTC.

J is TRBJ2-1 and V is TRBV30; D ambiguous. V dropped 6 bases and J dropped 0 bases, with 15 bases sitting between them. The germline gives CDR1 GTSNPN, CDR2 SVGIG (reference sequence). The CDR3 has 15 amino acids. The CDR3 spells CACRRVLLSYNEQFF. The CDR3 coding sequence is TGTGCCTGCCGAAGGGTCCTCCTCTCCTACAATGAGCAGTTCTTC.

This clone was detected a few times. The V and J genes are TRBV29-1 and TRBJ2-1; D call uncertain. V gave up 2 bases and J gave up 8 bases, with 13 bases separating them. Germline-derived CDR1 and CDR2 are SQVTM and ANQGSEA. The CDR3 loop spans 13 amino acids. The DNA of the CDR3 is TGCAGCGTTGAAAGGTCAGGTAGTGATGAGCAGTTCTTC. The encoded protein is CSVERSGSDEQFF.

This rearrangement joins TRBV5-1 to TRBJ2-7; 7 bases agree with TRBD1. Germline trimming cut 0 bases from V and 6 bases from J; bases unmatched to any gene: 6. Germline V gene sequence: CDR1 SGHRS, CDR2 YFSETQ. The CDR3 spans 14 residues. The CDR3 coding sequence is TGCGCCAGCAGCTTGGTTGGGACAGCTCCCGAGCAGTACTTC. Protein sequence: CASSLVGTAPEQYF.

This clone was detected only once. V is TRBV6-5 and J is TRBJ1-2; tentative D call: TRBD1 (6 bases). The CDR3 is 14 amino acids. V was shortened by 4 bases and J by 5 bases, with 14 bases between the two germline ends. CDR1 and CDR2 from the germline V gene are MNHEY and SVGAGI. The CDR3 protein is CASSWKARGYGYTF. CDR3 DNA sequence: TGTGCCAGCAGTTGGAAGGCCAGGGGATATGGCTACACCTTC.

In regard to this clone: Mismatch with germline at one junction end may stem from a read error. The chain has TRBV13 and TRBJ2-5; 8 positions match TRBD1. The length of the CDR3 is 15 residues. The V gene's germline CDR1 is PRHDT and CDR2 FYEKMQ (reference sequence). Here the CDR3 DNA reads TGCGCCAGCAGCCCGGAAGGACAGGGACGGGAGACCCAGTACTTC. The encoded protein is CASSPEGQGRETQYF.

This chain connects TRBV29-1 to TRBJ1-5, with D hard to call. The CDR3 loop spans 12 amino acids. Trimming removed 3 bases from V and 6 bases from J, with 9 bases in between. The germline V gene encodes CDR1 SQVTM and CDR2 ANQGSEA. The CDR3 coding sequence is TGCAGCGTTGAGGGTCGGGGTCAGCCCCAGCATTTT. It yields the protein CSVEGRGQPQHF.

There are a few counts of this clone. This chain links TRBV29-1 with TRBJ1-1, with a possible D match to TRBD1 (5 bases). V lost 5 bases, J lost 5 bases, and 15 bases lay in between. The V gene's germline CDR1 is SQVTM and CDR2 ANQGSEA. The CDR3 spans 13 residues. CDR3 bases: TGCAGCGTTATCGGGGCCATGGGAACTGAAGCTTTCTTT. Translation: CSVIGAMGTEAFF.

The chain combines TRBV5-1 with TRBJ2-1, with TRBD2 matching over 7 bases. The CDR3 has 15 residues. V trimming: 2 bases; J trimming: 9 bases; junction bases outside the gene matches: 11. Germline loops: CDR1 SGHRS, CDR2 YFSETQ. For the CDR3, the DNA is TGCGCCAGCAGCTTCGGTGGGCTGAGGGAGGGTGAGCAGTTCTTC. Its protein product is CASSFGGLREGEQFF.

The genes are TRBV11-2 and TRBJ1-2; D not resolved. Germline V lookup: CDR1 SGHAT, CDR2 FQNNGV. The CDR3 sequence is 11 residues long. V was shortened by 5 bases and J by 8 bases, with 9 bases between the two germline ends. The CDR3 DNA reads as TGTGCCAGCAGCCCCCCGGGGGGCTACACCTTC. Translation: CASSPPGGYTF.

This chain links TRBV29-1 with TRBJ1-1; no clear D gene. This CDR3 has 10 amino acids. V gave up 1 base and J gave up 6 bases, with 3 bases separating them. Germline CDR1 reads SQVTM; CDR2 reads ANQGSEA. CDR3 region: CSVEVAEAFF. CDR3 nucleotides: TGCAGCGTTGAAGTGGCTGAAGCTTTCTTT.

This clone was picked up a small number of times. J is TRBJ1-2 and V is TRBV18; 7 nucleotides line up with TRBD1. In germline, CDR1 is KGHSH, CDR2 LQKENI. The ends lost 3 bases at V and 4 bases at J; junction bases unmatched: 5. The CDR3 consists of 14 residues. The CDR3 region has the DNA TGTGCCAGCTCACCGAGCCGGGACAGCTATGGCTACACCTTC. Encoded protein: CASSPSRDSYGYTF.

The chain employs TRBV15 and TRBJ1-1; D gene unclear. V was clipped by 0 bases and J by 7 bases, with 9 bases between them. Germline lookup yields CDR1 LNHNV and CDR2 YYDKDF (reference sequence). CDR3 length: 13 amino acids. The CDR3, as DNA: TGTGCCACCAGCAGAGATCGCGGGTTTGAAGCTTTCTTT. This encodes CATSRDRGFEAFF. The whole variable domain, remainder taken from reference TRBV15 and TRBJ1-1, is DAMVIQNPRYQVTQFGKPVTLSCSQTLNHNVMYWYQQKSSQAPKLLFHYYDKDFNNEADTPDNFQSRRPNTSFCFLDIRSPGLGDTAMYLCATSRDRGFEAFFGQGTRLTVV.

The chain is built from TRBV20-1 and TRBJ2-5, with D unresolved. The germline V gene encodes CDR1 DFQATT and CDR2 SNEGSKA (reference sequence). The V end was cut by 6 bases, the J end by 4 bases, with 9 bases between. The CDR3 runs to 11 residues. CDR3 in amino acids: CSAPFLETQYF. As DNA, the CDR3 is TGCAGTGCCCCCTTTCTAGAGACCCAGTACTTC.

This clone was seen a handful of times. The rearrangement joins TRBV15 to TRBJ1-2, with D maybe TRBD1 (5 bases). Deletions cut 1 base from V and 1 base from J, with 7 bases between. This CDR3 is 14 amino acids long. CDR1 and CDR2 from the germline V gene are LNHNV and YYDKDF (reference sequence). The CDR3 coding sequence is TGTGCCACCAGCAGAGTCGACAGTAACTATGGCTACACCTTC. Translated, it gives CATSRVDSNYGYTF.

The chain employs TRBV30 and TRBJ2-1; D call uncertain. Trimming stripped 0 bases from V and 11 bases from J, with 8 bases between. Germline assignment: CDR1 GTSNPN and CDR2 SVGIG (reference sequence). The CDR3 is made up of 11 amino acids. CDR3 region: CAWSVADQQFF. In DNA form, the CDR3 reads TGTGCCTGGAGTGTTGCGGATCAGCAGTTCTTC.

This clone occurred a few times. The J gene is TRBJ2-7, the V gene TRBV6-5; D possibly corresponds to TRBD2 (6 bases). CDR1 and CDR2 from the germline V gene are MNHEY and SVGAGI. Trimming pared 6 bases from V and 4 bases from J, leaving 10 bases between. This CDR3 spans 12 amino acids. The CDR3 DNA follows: TGTGCCAGCAGCCACGGGGGATACGAGCAGTACTTC. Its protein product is CASSHGGYEQYF.

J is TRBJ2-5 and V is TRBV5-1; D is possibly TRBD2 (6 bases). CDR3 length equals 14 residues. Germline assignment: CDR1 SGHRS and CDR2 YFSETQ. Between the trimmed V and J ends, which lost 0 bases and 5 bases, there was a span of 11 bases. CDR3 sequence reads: CASSLGGTDETQYF. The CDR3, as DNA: TGCGCCAGCAGCTTGGGAGGGACTGATGAGACCCAGTACTTC.

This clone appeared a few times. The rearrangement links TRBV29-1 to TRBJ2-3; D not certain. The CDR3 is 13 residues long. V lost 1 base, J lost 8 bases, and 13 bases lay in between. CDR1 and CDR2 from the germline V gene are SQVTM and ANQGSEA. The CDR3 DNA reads TGCAGCGTTGAAGGGCATTTCGTCGGTACGCAGTATTTT. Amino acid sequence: CSVEGHFVGTQYF.